A single sample gave rise to the 28 T cell receptor beta chains below, sequenced in a study of T cell responses to AZD1222 COVID-19 vaccine. TCRdb keeps only in-frame clones here, not all; method: immunoSEQ multiplex PCR. The table has some 150,000 clones, 80% to 95% seen once. This material consisted of peripheral blood, taken on day 0 of MenACWY control vaccination. These receptors were obtained from an adult in good health.

The genes are TRBV28 and TRBJ2-2, with unresolved D. Trimming took off 5 bases at V and 8 bases at J, with 9 bases between the two ends. CDR3 length: 12 amino acids. Germline V gives CDR1 MDHEN, CDR2 SYDVKM. In nucleotides, the CDR3 is TGTGCCAGCAGTCCTGGTTTGGGGGAGCTGTTTTTT. It is translated as CASSPGLGELFF.

The chain recombines TRBV5-4 with TRBJ2-6; D may be TRBD2 (6 bases). V shed 3 bases and J shed 0 bases, with 13 bases lying between them. The CDR3 is made up of 17 amino acids. Germline V lookup: CDR1 SGHNT, CDR2 YYREEE (reference sequence). The CDR3 sequence is CASSSGLTSSGANVLTF. DNA for the CDR3: TGTGCCAGCAGCTCGGGACTTACTAGCTCTGGGGCCAACGTCCTGACTTTC.

A single count supports this clone. J is TRBJ1-2 and V is TRBV18; perhaps TRBD1 as D (6 bases). CDR1 is KGHSH, CDR2 LQKENI, per germline. V lost 4 bases, J lost 6 bases, and 15 bases lay in between. The CDR3 contains 14 residues. CDR3 protein: CASSQTTGRDGYTF. The CDR3, as DNA: TGTGCCAGCTCACAAACGACAGGCCGCGATGGCTACACCTTC.

This clone has only one observation. The chain combines TRBV10-2 with TRBJ2-7; D is ambiguous. The V end was cut by 10 bases, the J end by 2 bases, with 18 bases between. This CDR3 spans 14 amino acids. CDR1 and CDR2 from the germline V gene are WSHSY and SAAADI. The CDR3 nucleotides read TGCGCCACCCAGGCCTCCGCCCGGGCCTACGAGCAGTACTTC. Its protein is CATQASARAYEQYF.

The chain is built from TRBV5-1 and TRBJ2-1; TRBD2 might be the D (6 bases). Per the germline V gene, CDR1 is SGHRS and CDR2 is YFSETQ. CDR3 length: 15 residues. V was clipped by 4 bases and J by 2 bases, with 13 bases between them. Here the CDR3 reads CASSPRGTTYNEQFF. The CDR3 nucleotides are TGCGCCAGCAGCCCGCGGGGCACCACCTACAATGAGCAGTTCTTC.

The V and J genes are TRBV5-6 and TRBJ1-3; D is unclear. The ends were cut back, 4 bases at V and 2 bases at J, with 10 bases in the middle. Per the germline V gene, CDR1 is SGHDT and CDR2 is YYEEEE. The CDR3 is made up of 14 amino acids. CDR3 loop: CASSHVPPGNTIYF. CDR3 coding DNA: TGTGCCAGCAGCCACGTACCCCCTGGAAACACCATATATTTT. Full variable domain (missing parts from reference TRBV5-6 and TRBJ1-3): DAGVTQSPTHLIKTRGQQVTLRCSPKSGHDTVSWYQQALGQGPQFIFQYYEEEERQRGNFPDRFSGHQFPNYSSELNVNALLLGDSALYLCASSHVPPGNTIYFGEGSWLTVV.

In its sample, this clone was seen once. This chain connects TRBV5-8 to TRBJ2-5; no firm D call. CDR3 length: 11 residues. Germline lookup yields CDR1 SGHTS and CDR2 YDEGEE. V dropped 1 base and J dropped 6 bases, with 4 bases sitting between them. CDR3 amino acids: CASSLLQTQYF. CDR3 bases: TGTGCCAGCAGCTTGTTGCAGACCCAGTACTTC.

J is TRBJ1-3 and V is TRBV3-1 (or the pseudogene TRBV3-2); the D gene is possibly TRBD1 (6 bases). This CDR3 has 14 residues. V was clipped by 1 base and J by 4 bases, with 8 bases between them. Germline lookup yields CDR1 LGHDT and CDR2 YNNKEL (reference sequence). The DNA for the CDR3 is TGTGCCAGCAGCCAAGTACAGGGAGGAAACACCATATATTTT. This sequence encodes CASSQVQGGNTIYF.

The genes are TRBV27 and TRBJ1-6; D might be TRBD1 (5 bases). The CDR3 is 16 residues long. The germline V gene has CDR1 MNHEY and CDR2 SMNVEV (reference sequence). Trimming took off 0 bases at V and 7 bases at J, with 13 bases between the two ends. The CDR3 bases are TGTGCCAGCAGTTTATCATCGGAGGGGAAGAATTCACCCCTCCACTTT. Protein sequence: CASSLSSEGKNSPLHF.

V gene TRBV6-5 combines with J gene TRBJ2-7; D is uncertain. This CDR3 has 16 residues. The germline V and J ends were trimmed by 0 bases and 4 bases, with 16 bases remaining between them. Germline CDR1 reads MNHEY; CDR2 reads SVGAGI. The CDR3 sequence is CASSYSFGGSYYEQYF. CDR3 in DNA: TGTGCCAGCAGTTACTCATTCGGCGGAAGCTATTACGAGCAGTACTTC.

In its sample, this clone was seen a few times. The chain recombines TRBV19 with TRBJ1-3; 8 bases are shared with TRBD1. Germline V CDR1 and CDR2: LNHDA, SQIVND (reference sequence). The CDR3 is 15 residues long. V gave up 3 bases and J gave up 3 bases; unmatched junction bases: 4. CDR3 region: CASSISRGLGNTIYF. Here the CDR3 DNA reads TGTGCCAGTAGTATCAGCAGGGGGCTTGGAAACACCATATATTTT. Complete variable domain (other parts from reference TRBV19 and TRBJ1-3): DGGITQSPKYLFRKEGQNVTLSCEQNLNHDAMYWYRQDPGQGLRLIYYSQIVNDFQKGDIAEGYSVSREKKESFPLTVTSAQKNPTAFYLCASSISRGLGNTIYFGEGSWLTVV.

The CDR3, as DNA: TGTGCCAGCAGGAGTGACAGGCGCACCGGGGAGCTGTTTTTT. This sequence encodes CASRSDRRTGELFF. This rearrangement joins TRBV6-5 to TRBJ2-2; possible D gene TRBD1, 6 bases. CDR3 length equals 14 residues. Germline V gives CDR1 MNHEY, CDR2 SVGAGI. V was pared by 6 bases and J by 4 bases, with 12 bases between.

The gene calls are TRBV6-5 and TRBJ1-2, with 7 bases identical to TRBD1. V was pared by 5 bases and J by 2 bases, with 5 bases of the junction left unmatched. Per germline, CDR1 MNHEY and CDR2 SVGAGI. CDR3 length equals 14 residues. DNA of the CDR3: TGTGCCAGCAGTCGGGACAGCAGCAACTATGGCTACACCTTC. It translates to CASSRDSSNYGYTF.

The chain couples TRBV3-1 (or the pseudogene TRBV3-2) to TRBJ1-1; D unclear. Deletions cut 4 bases from V and 4 bases from J, with 10 bases between. CDR3 length: 13 amino acids. CDR1 is LGHDT, CDR2 YNNKEL, per germline (reference sequence). The CDR3 DNA follows: TGTGCCAGCAGCCGAGCGCTCGTCACTGAAGCTTTCTTT. This encodes CASSRALVTEAFF.

The chain carries TRBV29-1 and TRBJ2-5, with D possibly TRBD2 on 5 matching bases. The CDR3 extends over 12 amino acids. Trimming left V 0 bases short and J 3 bases short, with 5 bases between. The V gene's germline CDR1 is SQVTM and CDR2 ANQGSEA. Written as DNA, the CDR3 is TGCAGCGTTGAAGACGGGAAAGAGACCCAGTACTTC. Translating gives CSVEDGKETQYF. The whole variable domain, filled in from reference TRBV29-1 and TRBJ2-5, reads SAVISQKPSRDICQRGTSLTIQCQVDSQVTMMFWYRQQPGQSLTLIATANQGSEATYESGFVIDKFPISRPNLTFSTLTVSNMSPEDSSIYLCSVEDGKETQYFGPGTRLLVL.

The V and J genes are TRBV4-1 and TRBJ2-7, with D possibly matching TRBD1 (5 bases). CDR1 MGHRA and CDR2 YSYEKL come from the germline V gene. There are 12 residues in the CDR3. Trimming left V 4 bases short and J 7 bases short, with 11 bases between. CDR3 DNA sequence: TGCGCCAGCAGCCGTTCAGGGTCTGAGCAGTACTTC. Translating gives CASSRSGSEQYF.

The chain joins TRBV4-2 to TRBJ2-3; D is perhaps TRBD2 (6 bases). Germline CDR1 LGHNA, CDR2 YNFKEQ. The V gene lost 2 bases and the J gene lost 6 bases, with 18 bases spanning the gap. The CDR3 sequence is 16 residues long. The DNA for the CDR3 is TGTGCCAGCAGCCAACGAGGAACGGGGGTGGCGGATACGCAGTATTTT. Translated, it gives CASSQRGTGVADTQYF.

The gene calls are TRBV27 and TRBJ2-2; unclear D gene. CDR3 length: 15 amino acids. Looked up from germline, CDR1 is MNHEY and CDR2 is SMNVEV (reference sequence). V lost 6 bases and J lost 2, with 13 bases in between. The CDR3 sequence is CASRRTGTNTGELFF. Here the CDR3 DNA reads TGTGCCAGCAGAAGGACCGGAACTAACACCGGGGAGCTGTTTTTT.

J is TRBJ1-3 and V is TRBV7-6; tentatively, D is TRBD1 (6 bases). This CDR3 region has 15 residues. Germline CDR1 SGHVS, CDR2 FNYEAQ. The V gene lost 5 bases and the J gene lost 2 bases, with 13 bases spanning the gap. The CDR3 region has the DNA TGTGCCAGCAGCCAGCAGGGGACGGCTGGAAACACCATATATTTT. Translated: CASSQQGTAGNTIYF.

The V gene is TRBV11-3, the J gene TRBJ2-7; D remains ambiguous. Looked up from germline, CDR1 is SGHNT and CDR2 is YENEEA. The germline V and J ends were trimmed by 5 bases and 2 bases, with 10 bases remaining between them. CDR3 length equals 13 residues. CDR3 sequence: CASSLSGPYEQYF. CDR3 coding DNA: TGTGCCAGCAGCCTCTCGGGCCCCTACGAGCAGTACTTC.

This clone has a single count. J is TRBJ2-2 and V is TRBV4-1; possible D gene TRBD2, 6 bases. In germline, CDR1 is MGHRA, CDR2 YSYEKL. V dropped 4 bases and J dropped 5 bases, with 14 bases sitting between them. This CDR3 region has 15 residues. DNA of the CDR3: TGCGCCAGCAGCCTAGCGGTTGGTGTAACCGGGGAGCTGTTTTTT. As protein: CASSLAVGVTGELFF.

The V and J genes are TRBV30 and TRBJ2-5; D is ambiguous. CDR1 and CDR2 from the germline V gene are GTSNPN and SVGIG (reference sequence). The CDR3 covers 10 residues. The germline V and J ends were trimmed by 0 bases and 7 bases, with 3 bases remaining between them. The DNA of the CDR3 is TGTGCCTGGAGTGTCGGGACCCAGTACTTC. This gives the protein CAWSVGTQYF.

The chain employs TRBV12-5 and TRBJ1-3; D uncertain. Deletions cut 0 bases from V and 8 bases from J, with 5 bases between. The CDR3 is made up of 12 amino acids. Germline V gene data show CDR1 as LGHNT and CDR2 as FRNRAP. CDR3 DNA sequence: TGTGCTAGTGGTTTGGTACCGGACACCATATATTTT. This encodes CASGLVPDTIYF.

Only one count was recorded for this clone. This chain joins TRBV7-9 and TRBJ2-1; possibly TRBD2 for D (6 bases). Germline V gene lookup returns CDR1 SEHNR and CDR2 FQNEAQ (reference sequence). The CDR3 runs to 14 residues. The V end was cut by 5 bases, the J end by 8 bases, with 16 bases between. CDR3 region: CASSTAVGGDEQFF. In DNA form, the CDR3 reads TGTGCCAGCAGCACCGCTGTTGGAGGGGATGAGCAGTTCTTC. Variable domain in full (rest from reference TRBV7-9 and TRBJ2-1): DTGVSQNPRHKITKRGQNVTFRCDPISEHNRLYWYRQTLGQGPEFLTYFQNEAQLEKSRLLSDRFSAERPKGSFSTLEIQRTEQGDSAMYLCASSTAVGGDEQFFGPGTRLTVL.

The chain employs TRBV20-1 and TRBJ2-7, with 11 bases lining up with TRBD1. The CDR3 is 14 residues long. Germline lookup yields CDR1 DFQATT and CDR2 SNEGSKA (reference sequence). V gave up 6 bases and J gave up 6 bases; unmatched junction bases: 10. The CDR3 loop is CSASTGTGGSEQYF. The CDR3 DNA sequence: TGCAGTGCCAGTACCGGGACAGGGGGAAGCGAGCAGTACTTC.

The chain carries TRBV2 and TRBJ2-7; 10 positions match TRBD2. This CDR3 is 15 amino acids long. Germline CDR1 is SNHLY and CDR2 is FYNNEI. J lost 6 bases, V lost 3 bases, and 8 bases had no gene match. CDR3 in amino acids: CASSEGAGGPSEQYF. Here the CDR3 DNA reads TGTGCCAGCAGTGAGGGAGCGGGGGGGCCCTCCGAGCAGTACTTC.

The V gene is TRBV9, the J gene TRBJ2-2; D possibly uses TRBD1 or TRBD2 (5 bases each). The CDR3 runs to 15 residues. Germline V gene data show CDR1 as SGDLS and CDR2 as YYNGEE. Trimming cost V 3 bases and J 4 bases, with 13 bases left between them. CDR3 DNA: TGTGCCAGCAGCGCCGAGGGGCTTTTCACCGGGGAGCTGTTTTTT. Encoded protein: CASSAEGLFTGELFF.

This sequence joins TRBV5-1 and TRBJ2-7, with D perhaps TRBD1 or TRBD2 (6 bases each). The CDR3 length is 15 residues. Germline V lookup: CDR1 SGHRS, CDR2 YFSETQ. The germline V and J ends were trimmed by 2 bases and 5 bases, with 17 bases remaining between them. The CDR3 DNA reads as TGCGCCAGCAGCTTACGGGGGCCACATCTCCACGAGCAGTACTTC. Its translation: CASSLRGPHLHEQYF. Variable domain in full (rest from reference TRBV5-1 and TRBJ2-7): KAGVTQTPRYLIKTRGQQVTLSCSPISGHRSVSWYQQTPGQGLQFLFEYFSETQRNKGNFPGRFSGRQFSNSRSEMNVSTLELGDSALYLCASSLRGPHLHEQYFGPGTRLTVT.